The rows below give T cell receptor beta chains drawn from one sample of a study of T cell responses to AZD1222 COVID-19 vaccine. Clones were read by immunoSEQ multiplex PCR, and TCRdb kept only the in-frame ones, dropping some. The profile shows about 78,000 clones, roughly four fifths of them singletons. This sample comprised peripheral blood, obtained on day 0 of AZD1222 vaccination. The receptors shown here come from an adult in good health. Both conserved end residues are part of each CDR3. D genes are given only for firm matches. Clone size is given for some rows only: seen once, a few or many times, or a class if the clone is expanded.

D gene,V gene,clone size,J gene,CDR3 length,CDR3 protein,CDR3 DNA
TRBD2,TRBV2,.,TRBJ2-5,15,CASSPRTSSKETQYF,TGTGCCAGCAGCCCCAGGACTAGTTCCAAAGAGACCCAGTACTTC
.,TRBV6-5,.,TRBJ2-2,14,CASRQGRYTGELFF,TGTGCCAGCAGACAGGGAAGGTACACCGGGGAGCTGTTTTTT
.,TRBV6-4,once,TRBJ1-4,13,CASSRELSMGLFF,TGTGCCAGCAGTAGGGAGTTATCGATGGGACTGTTTTTT
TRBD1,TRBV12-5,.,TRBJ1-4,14,CASGLATGREKLFF,TGTGCTAGTGGTTTGGCGACAGGGAGGGAAAAACTGTTTTTT
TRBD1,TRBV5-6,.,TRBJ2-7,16,CASSLATGGMRDEQYF,TGTGCCAGCAGCTTGGCGACAGGGGGAATGCGAGACGAGCAGTACTTC
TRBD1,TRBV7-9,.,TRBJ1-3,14,CASSLEGGGNTIYF,TGTGCCAGCAGCTTAGAAGGGGGCGGAAACACCATATATTTT
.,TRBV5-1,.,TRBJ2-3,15,CASSLDPGSTDTQYF,TGCGCCAGCAGCTTGGATCCGGGAAGCACAGATACGCAGTATTTT
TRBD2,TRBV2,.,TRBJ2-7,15,CASSESGGDTYEQYF,TGTGCCAGCAGTGAATCGGGGGGGGATACCTACGAGCAGTACTTC
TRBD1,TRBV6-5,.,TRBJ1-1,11,CASRREGAAFF,TGTGCCAGCAGAAGGGAGGGGGCAGCTTTCTTT
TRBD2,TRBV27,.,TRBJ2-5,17,CASSRTSGSPQGETQYF,TGTGCCAGCAGTAGGACTAGCGGGAGCCCCCAAGGAGAGACCCAGTACTTC
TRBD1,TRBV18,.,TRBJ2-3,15,CASSRGQEFTDTQYF,TGTGCCAGCTCACGGGGACAGGAATTCACAGATACGCAGTATTTT
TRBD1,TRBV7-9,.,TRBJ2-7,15,CASTLSPGTEYEQYF,TGTGCCAGCACGTTGAGCCCCGGGACAGAATACGAGCAGTACTTC
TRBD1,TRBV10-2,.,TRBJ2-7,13,CASSRGQGLEQYF,TGCGCCAGCAGTCGTGGACAGGGGCTCGAGCAGTACTTC
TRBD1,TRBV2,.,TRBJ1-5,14,CASSGQGADQPQHF,TGTGCCAGCAGTGGGCAGGGGGCAGATCAGCCCCAGCATTTT
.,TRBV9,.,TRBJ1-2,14,CASSGQGRHYGYTF,TGTGCCAGCAGCGGGCAGGGTCGGCACTATGGCTACACCTTC
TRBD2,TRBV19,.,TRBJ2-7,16,CASSPQATSGWVEQYF,TGTGCCAGTAGTCCCCAGGCGACTAGCGGGTGGGTCGAGCAGTACTTC